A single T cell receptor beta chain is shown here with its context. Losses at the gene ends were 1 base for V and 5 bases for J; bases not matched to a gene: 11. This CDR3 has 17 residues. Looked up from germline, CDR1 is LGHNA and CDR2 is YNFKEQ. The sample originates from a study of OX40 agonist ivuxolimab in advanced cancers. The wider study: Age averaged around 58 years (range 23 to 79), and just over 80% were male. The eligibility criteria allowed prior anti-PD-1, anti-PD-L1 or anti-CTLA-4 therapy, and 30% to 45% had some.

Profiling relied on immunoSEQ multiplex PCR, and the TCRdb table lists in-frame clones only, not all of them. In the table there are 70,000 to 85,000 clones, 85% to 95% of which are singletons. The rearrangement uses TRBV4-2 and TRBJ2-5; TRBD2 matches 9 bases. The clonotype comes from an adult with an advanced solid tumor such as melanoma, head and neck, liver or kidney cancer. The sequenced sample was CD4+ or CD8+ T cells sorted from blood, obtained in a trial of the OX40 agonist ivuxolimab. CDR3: CASSQGLREGHGETQYF. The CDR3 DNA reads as TGTGCCAGCAGCCAAGGTCTGCGGGAGGGCCACGGGGAGACCCAGTACTTC.